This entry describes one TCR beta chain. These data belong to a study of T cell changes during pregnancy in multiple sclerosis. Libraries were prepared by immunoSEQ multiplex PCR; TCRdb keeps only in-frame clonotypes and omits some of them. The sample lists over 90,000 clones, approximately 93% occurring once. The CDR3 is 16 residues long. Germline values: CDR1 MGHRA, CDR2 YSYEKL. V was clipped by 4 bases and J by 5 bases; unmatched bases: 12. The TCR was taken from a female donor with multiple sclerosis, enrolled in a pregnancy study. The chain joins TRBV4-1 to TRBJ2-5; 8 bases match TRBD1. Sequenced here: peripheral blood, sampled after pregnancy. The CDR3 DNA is TGCGCCAGCAGCCTGGGGGACAGGACAGGGTACGAGACCCAGTACTTC. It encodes CASSLGDRTGYETQYF.